The next 8 T cell receptor beta chains were all read from a single sample in a study of Graves' ophthalmopathy and Graves' hyperthyroidism. RNA transcripts served as template for amplifying TCR beta CDR3 sequences. The first-round RT-PCR employed HTBI primers together with the Qiagen OneStep RT-PCR kit. A multiplex PCR was then performed as the second round. MiXCR, applied by TCRdb to the multiplex PCR reads, yields one record per CDR3 protein. The table includes around 1.1 million distinct CDR3 sequences, about 36% detected once. Input material: peripheral blood or thyroid tissue (not recorded which). These receptors came from an adult man with Graves' hyperthyroidism.

On this clonotype itself: The junction shows a germline mismatch at one end, possibly a read error. V is TRBV2 and J is TRBJ1-6; D gene uncertain. Germline assignment: CDR1 SNHLY and CDR2 FYNNEI. This CDR3 contains 13 residues. The CDR3 here is CASKPGLNSPLHF. The DNA for the CDR3 is TGTGCCAGCAAGCCAGGCCTTAATTCACCCCTCCATTTT.

This clonotype was picked up a small number of times. The chain couples TRBV6-5 to TRBJ1-2; 9 bases are a match to TRBD1. There are 14 residues in the CDR3. The germline V gene has CDR1 MNHEY and CDR2 SVGAGI. The trim removed 5 bases at V and 5 bases at J, leaving 6 bases unmatched. DNA for the CDR3: TGTGCCAGCAGTCGGACAGGGGTACCTTATGGCTACACCTTC. Its translation: CASSRTGVPYGYTF.

The rearrangement joins TRBV29-1 to TRBJ2-7, with no clear D. Germline V gene sequence: CDR1 SQVTM, CDR2 ANQGSEA. The CDR3 covers 13 residues. The V and J ends lost 0 bases and 3 bases respectively, with 9 bases between them. For the CDR3, the DNA is TGCAGCGTTGAAGAATACTCTGGCTACGAGCAGTACTTC. Amino acids: CSVEEYSGYEQYF.

There are many counts of this clonotype. This chain links TRBV12-3 or TRBV12-4 with TRBJ1-1; D gene unclear. The V end was cut by 2 bases, the J end by 11 bases, with 12 bases between. The CDR3 runs 12 residues. The CDR3 coding sequence is TGTGCCAGCAGTTTACCCGACGGGCTGGCTTTCTTT. The encoded protein is CASSLPDGLAFF.

This clonotype came up many times. The rearrangement links TRBV11-2 to TRBJ1-6; no firm D call. The germline V and J ends were trimmed by 5 bases and 6 bases, with 17 bases remaining between them. The CDR3 contains 16 residues. Germline CDR1 SGHAT, CDR2 FQNNGV. This chain's CDR3 is CASSPEVGRVNSPLHF. CDR3 DNA: TGTGCCAGCAGCCCCGAGGTTGGGAGGGTTAATTCACCCCTCCACTTT.

This clonotype was observed a few times. The chain carries TRBV7-8 and TRBJ2-7; 8 bases are a match to TRBD2. Germline CDR1 is SGHVS and CDR2 is FQNEAQ. This CDR3 region has 17 residues. V lost 5 bases and J lost 3; bases outside the gene matches: 15. The CDR3: CASSPSTLAGNVYEQYF. CDR3 in DNA: TGTGCCAGCAGCCCCTCCACCTTAGCGGGGAATGTCTACGAGCAGTACTTC.

This clonotype has a handful of counts. V is TRBV20-1 and J is TRBJ2-3; possible D gene TRBD2, 6 bases. V gave up 0 bases and J gave up 10 bases, with 11 bases separating them. The CDR3 extends over 12 amino acids. Germline loops: CDR1 DFQATT, CDR2 SNEGSKA (reference sequence). The CDR3 region has the DNA TGCAGTGCTAGAGATCGGGGGTTGGCGCAGTATTTT. Translated: CSARDRGLAQYF.

The rearrangement joins TRBV2 to TRBJ2-1, with D tentatively TRBD1 or TRBD2 (5 bases each). Germline lookup yields CDR1 SNHLY and CDR2 FYNNEI. The length of the CDR3 is 14 residues. V lost 10 bases, J lost 0 bases, and 13 bases lay in between. CDR3 sequence reads: CANEQRGSYNEQFF. The CDR3 DNA reads as TGTGCCAACGAGCAGAGGGGCTCCTACAATGAGCAGTTCTTC.